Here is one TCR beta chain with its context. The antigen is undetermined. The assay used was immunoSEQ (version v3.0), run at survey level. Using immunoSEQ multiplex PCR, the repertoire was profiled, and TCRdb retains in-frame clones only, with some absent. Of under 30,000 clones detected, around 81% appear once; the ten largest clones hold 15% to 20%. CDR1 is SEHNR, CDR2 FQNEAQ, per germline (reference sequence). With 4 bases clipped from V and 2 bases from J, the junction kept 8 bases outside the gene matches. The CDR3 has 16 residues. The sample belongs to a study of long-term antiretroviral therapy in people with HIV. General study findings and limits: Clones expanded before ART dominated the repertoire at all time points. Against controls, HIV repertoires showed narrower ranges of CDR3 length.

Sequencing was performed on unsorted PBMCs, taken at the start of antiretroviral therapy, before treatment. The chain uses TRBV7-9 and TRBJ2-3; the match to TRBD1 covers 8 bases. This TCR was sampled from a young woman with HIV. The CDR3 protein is CASSSQDRELTDTQYF. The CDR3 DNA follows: TGTGCCAGCAGCTCTCAGGACAGGGAGCTCACAGATACGCAGTATTTT.